Each of the 23 T cell receptor beta chains below was sequenced from the same sample in a study of shared clonotypes between healthy human individuals. The naive CD8 subset, CD45RO-negative cells positively selected for CCR7, excluded terminally differentiated effector memory CD45RA+ cells. The table came from immunoSEQ multiplex PCR; TCRdb's copy has only in-frame clones and leaves some out. Of 1.5 million to 2.5 million clones listed, just under 95% were seen once; the top ten hold 0.9% to 1.5%. The sequenced material came from naive CD8+ T cells sorted from blood. The receptors come from a man between 18 and 29 years old in good health.

This clone showed up just a few times. The chain employs TRBV21-1 and TRBJ2-2; the table's D call, TRBD2, was not checked against the DNA. TRBV21-1 represents a pseudogene. This CDR3 has 14 amino acids. The CDR3 sequence is CASSKARRVWELFF. Here the CDR3 DNA reads TGTGCCAGCAGCAAGGCGAGGAGGGTTTGGGAGCTGTTTTTT.

The V gene is TRBV27, the J gene TRBJ2-7, with 9 bases that match TRBD2. This CDR3 has 16 residues. The V gene end was trimmed by 3 bases and the J gene end by 5 bases; junction bases not matched to a gene: 11. CDR1 and CDR2 (germline): MNHEY, SMNVEV (reference sequence). The CDR3 protein is CASSLYLAGRIHEQYF. In DNA form, the CDR3 reads TGTGCCAGCAGTTTGTATCTAGCGGGAAGGATCCACGAGCAGTACTTC.

The chain couples TRBV7-2 to TRBJ2-1, with 7 bases identical to TRBD2. V trimming: 5 bases; J trimming: 8 bases; junction bases outside the gene matches: 9. This CDR3 comprises 14 residues. Looked up from germline, CDR1 is SGHTA and CDR2 is FQGNSA. CDR3 in amino acids: CASSPQTSFYEQFF. The CDR3 region has the DNA TGTGCCAGCAGCCCCCAGACTAGCTTCTATGAGCAGTTCTTC.

Details on this clone: The sample contains more than one DNA sequence encoding this CDR3. The chain carries TRBV27 and TRBJ1-5, with TRBD1 as a possible D gene (6 bases). The CDR3 loop spans 16 amino acids. With 0 bases removed from V and 4 bases from J, the gap between germline ends came to 13 bases. Germline CDR1 reads MNHEY; CDR2 reads SMNVEV (reference sequence). CDR3 sequence reads: CASSLSAGELNQPQHF. The CDR3 DNA is TGTGCCAGCAGTTTATCGGCAGGGGAATTAAATCAGCCCCAGCATTTT.

V gene TRBV6-5 combines with J gene TRBJ2-5; tentatively, D is TRBD2 (5 bases). Per germline, CDR1 MNHEY and CDR2 SVGAGI. The CDR3 spans 13 residues. V lost 7 bases and J 1 base, leaving 10 bases between the germline ends. The CDR3 sequence: CASTDFLQETQYF. Written as DNA, the CDR3 is TGTGCCAGCACGGACTTCCTCCAAGAGACCCAGTACTTC.

The V call is TRBV5-1, the J call TRBJ2-7, with a weak D call TRBD1 (6 bases). The germline gives CDR1 SGHRS, CDR2 YFSETQ. The CDR3 sequence is 14 residues long. V was shortened by 0 bases and J by 2 bases, with 9 bases between the two germline ends. The CDR3 loop is CASSLGDITYEQYF. In DNA, the CDR3 is TGCGCCAGCAGCTTGGGGGACATCACCTACGAGCAGTACTTC.

This sequence joins TRBV11-2 and TRBJ2-7; no reliable D call. Trimming stripped 0 bases from V and 4 bases from J, with 13 bases between. Germline V gives CDR1 SGHAT, CDR2 FQNNGV. The CDR3 consists of 15 residues. CDR3 residues: CASSLDPGPSYEQYF. Here the CDR3 DNA reads TGTGCCAGCAGCTTAGATCCCGGACCGTCATACGAGCAGTACTTC.

This clone was seen once. The CDR3 protein is CASSGQGSGYTF. The DNA of the CDR3 is TGTGCCAGCAGCGGACAGGGGTCTGGCTACACCTTC. This chain links TRBV7-9 with TRBJ1-2; 9 bases map to TRBD1. V dropped 5 bases and J dropped 7; count of bases not matched to a gene: 2. This CDR3 is 12 amino acids long. Per germline, CDR1 SEHNR and CDR2 FQNEAQ (reference sequence).

This clone was recorded once. The V call is TRBV7-2, the J call TRBJ1-2; 11 positions agree with TRBD1. The V gene's germline CDR1 is SGHTA and CDR2 FQGNSA. J lost 0 bases, V lost 4 bases, and 7 bases had no gene match. CDR3 length: 17 residues. The CDR3, as DNA: TGTGCCAGCAGCTACCGGGACAGGGGGAGAGCTAACTATGGCTACACCTTC. Protein: CASSYRDRGRANYGYTF.

This chain connects TRBV7-8 to TRBJ2-2; D is uncertain. The CDR3 contains 13 residues. The germline V gene encodes CDR1 SGHVS and CDR2 FQNEAQ. V shed 1 base and J shed 6 bases, with 6 bases lying between them. DNA for the CDR3: TGTGCCAGCAGCTTAGTGGGCCCCGGGGAGCTGTTTTTT. Its translation: CASSLVGPGELFF.

The chain has TRBV4-1 and TRBJ1-3; D is undetermined. Trimming removed 0 bases from V and 0 bases from J, with 12 bases in between. The CDR3 loop spans 17 amino acids. Germline CDR1 reads MGHRA; CDR2 reads YSYEKL. CDR3 in amino acids: CASSQEFTGLSGNTIYF. The CDR3 DNA reads as TGCGCCAGCAGCCAAGAATTTACTGGCCTCTCTGGAAACACCATATATTTT.

In regard to this clone: Within the sample, other DNA sequences also encode this same CDR3. The chain has TRBV5-4 and TRBJ2-1, with TRBD1 identical over 9 bases. CDR3 size: 15 residues. Germline V CDR1 and CDR2: SGHNT, YYREEE (reference sequence). The V segment lost 4 bases and the J segment 1 base; nucleotides outside the gene matches: 3. This CDR3 is CASSPDRGSYNEQFF. In nucleotides, the CDR3 is TGTGCCAGCAGCCCCGACAGGGGGTCCTACAATGAGCAGTTCTTC.

DNA of the CDR3: TGTGCCAGCAGCTTAGACTTTTTAAGCAATCAGCCCCAGCATTTT. It yields the protein CASSLDFLSNQPQHF. V gene TRBV7-2 combines with J gene TRBJ1-5; no clear D. The V gene lost 1 base and the J gene lost 1 base, with 8 bases spanning the gap. This CDR3 contains 15 residues. Germline V gives CDR1 SGHTA, CDR2 FQGNSA.

In DNA, the CDR3 is TGTGCCATCAGTGAAGGTTGGGCTAGCGGGGTCTACGAGCAGTACTTC. Its protein product is CAISEGWASGVYEQYF. The V gene is TRBV10-3, the J gene TRBJ2-7; 9 nucleotides agree with TRBD2. Germline values: CDR1 ENHRY, CDR2 SYGVKD. The V and J ends lost 3 bases and 3 bases, in that order; junction bases with no gene match: 9. CDR3 size: 16 residues.

The chain carries TRBV10-2 and TRBJ2-7; maybe TRBD2 (5 bases). V shed 8 bases and J shed 4 bases, with 12 bases lying between them. Germline-derived CDR1 and CDR2 are WSHSY and SAAADI. The CDR3 extends over 12 amino acids. CDR3 nucleotides: TGCGCCAGCTCTGGCGGGCCATACGAGCAGTACTTC. It translates to CASSGGPYEQYF.

The rearrangement links TRBV4-1 to TRBJ2-3, with 7 bases identical to TRBD2. The CDR3 sequence is 15 residues long. Losses at the gene ends were 8 bases for V and 4 bases for J; bases not matched to a gene: 12. Germline V gene data show CDR1 as MGHRA and CDR2 as YSYEKL. For the CDR3, the DNA is TGCGCCAGCCATGAGCGGGGTGGAGGACCAGATACGCAGTATTTT. As protein: CASHERGGGPDTQYF.

V usage is TRBV6-1 and J usage is TRBJ2-7; no definite D call. Trimming stripped 6 bases from V and 3 bases from J, with 12 bases between. The CDR3 has 13 amino acids. Germline CDR1 reads MNHNS; CDR2 reads SASEGT. The CDR3 loop reads CASSAGWRYEQYF. CDR3 nucleotide sequence: TGTGCCAGCAGCGCCGGGTGGCGCTACGAGCAGTACTTC.

This clone is a singleton in its sample. The chain employs TRBV7-9 and TRBJ1-4; the D is unclear. V shed 4 bases and J shed 8 bases, with 5 bases lying between them. The germline V gene encodes CDR1 SEHNR and CDR2 FQNEAQ (reference sequence). CDR3 length equals 11 residues. The CDR3 DNA sequence: TGTGCCAGCAGCTCCCAGGAAAAACTGTTTTTT. Protein: CASSSQEKLFF.

V usage is TRBV7-6 and J usage is TRBJ1-1, with D uncertain. Between the trimmed V and J ends, which lost 6 bases and 3 bases, there was a span of 11 bases. The CDR3 is 13 amino acids. Germline V gene data show CDR1 as SGHVS and CDR2 as FNYEAQ. CDR3: CASREEVDTEAFF. The DNA of the CDR3 is TGTGCCAGCAGGGAGGAGGTGGACACTGAAGCTTTCTTT.

The J gene is TRBJ2-1, the V gene TRBV4-3; 7 bases fit TRBD2. The ends lost 0 bases at V and 10 bases at J; junction bases unmatched: 9. This CDR3 comprises 15 residues. The germline V gene has CDR1 LGHNA and CDR2 YSLEER. The CDR3 DNA is TGCGCCAGCAGCCAAGATGGCGGGAGCTCCAGGGAGCAGTTCTTC. Residues: CASSQDGGSSREQFF.

This chain connects TRBV19 to TRBJ2-3, with D maybe TRBD1 (5 bases). V lost 5 bases and J lost 0, with 12 bases in between. This CDR3 comprises 15 residues. Germline CDR1 reads LNHDA; CDR2 reads SQIVND (reference sequence). DNA of the CDR3: TGTGCCAGTAGTCCATCGACAGCCAGCACAGATACGCAGTATTTT. It is translated as CASSPSTASTDTQYF.

V usage is TRBV9 and J usage is TRBJ1-2, with 9 bases fitting TRBD1. The CDR3 has 15 residues. V trimming: 4 bases; J trimming: 4 bases; junction bases outside the gene matches: 8. Germline lookup yields CDR1 SGDLS and CDR2 YYNGEE. CDR3 sequence: CASSTADRGGYGYTF. CDR3 sequence (DNA): TGTGCCAGCAGCACAGCGGACAGGGGAGGCTATGGCTACACCTTC.

The chain recombines TRBV11-2 with TRBJ2-7; a weak D match, TRBD1 (6 bases). Trimming took 2 bases from V and 0 from J, leaving 8 bases between them. This CDR3 has 14 amino acids. Germline V CDR1 and CDR2: SGHAT, FQNNGV. The CDR3 DNA reads TGTGCCAGCAGCTTATCAGGGGCCTCCTACGAGCAGTACTTC. Translating gives CASSLSGASYEQYF.